This T cell receptor beta chain appears in the sequencing data of a study of shared clonotypes between healthy human individuals. Only in-frame clones appear in the TCRdb table, and some are missing; sequencing was by immunoSEQ multiplex PCR. The data contain roughly 680,000 clones, 55% to 75% of them singletons. A few counts support this clone. The clonotype was recovered from a woman aged 25-40 years in good health. The sample consisted of memory CD4+ T cells sorted from blood. Subset given: CD45RA-negative fraction.

CDR3 nucleotide sequence: TGTGCCAGCACGGGGGGTTCCTACAATGAGCAGTTCTTC. Its protein is CASTGGSYNEQFF. The chain is built from TRBV2 and TRBJ2-1; 7 nucleotides align to TRBD2. Per germline, CDR1 SNHLY and CDR2 FYNNEI. V trimming: 7 bases; J trimming: 1 base; junction bases outside the gene matches: 1. CDR3 length: 13 residues.